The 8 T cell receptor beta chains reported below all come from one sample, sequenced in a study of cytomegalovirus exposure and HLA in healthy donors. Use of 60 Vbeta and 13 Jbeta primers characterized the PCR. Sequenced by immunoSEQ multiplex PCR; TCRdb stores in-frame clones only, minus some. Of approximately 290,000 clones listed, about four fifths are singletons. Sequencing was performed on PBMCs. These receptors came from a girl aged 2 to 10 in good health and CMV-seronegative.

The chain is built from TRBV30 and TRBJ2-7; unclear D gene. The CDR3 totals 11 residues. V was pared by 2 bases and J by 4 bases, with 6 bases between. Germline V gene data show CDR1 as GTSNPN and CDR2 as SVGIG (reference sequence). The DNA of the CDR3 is TGTGCCTGGAGTCCGGGTTACGAGCAGTACTTC. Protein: CAWSPGYEQYF.

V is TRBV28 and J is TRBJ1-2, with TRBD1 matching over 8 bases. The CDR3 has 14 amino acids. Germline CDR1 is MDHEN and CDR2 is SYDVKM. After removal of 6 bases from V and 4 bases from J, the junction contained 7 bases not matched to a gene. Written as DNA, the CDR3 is TGTGCCAGCAGCAGTATCGGGACAGGCTATGGCTACACCTTC. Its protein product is CASSSIGTGYGYTF.

This CDR3 reads CASSLRTEAFF. The CDR3 region has the DNA TGTGCCAGCAGCTTGCGCACTGAAGCTTTCTTT. This rearrangement joins TRBV5-4 to TRBJ1-1; D is unresolved. Germline values: CDR1 SGHNT, CDR2 YYREEE (reference sequence). The CDR3 has 11 residues. Between the trimmed V and J ends, which lost 1 base and 4 bases, there was a span of 2 bases.

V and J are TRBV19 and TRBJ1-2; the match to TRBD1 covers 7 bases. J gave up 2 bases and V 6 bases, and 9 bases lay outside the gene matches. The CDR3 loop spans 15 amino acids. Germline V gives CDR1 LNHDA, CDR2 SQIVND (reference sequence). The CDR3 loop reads CASSRDDRENYGYTF. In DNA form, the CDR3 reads TGTGCCAGTAGCAGAGACGACAGGGAGAACTATGGCTACACCTTC.

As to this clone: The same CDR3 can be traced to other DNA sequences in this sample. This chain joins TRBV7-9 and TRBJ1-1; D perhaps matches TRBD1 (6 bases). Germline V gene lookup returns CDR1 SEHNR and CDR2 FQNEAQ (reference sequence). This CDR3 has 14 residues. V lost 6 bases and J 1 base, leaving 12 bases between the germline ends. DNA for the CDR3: TGTGCCAGCAGTCCGTGGACAGCGAACACTGAAGCTTTCTTT. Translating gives CASSPWTANTEAFF. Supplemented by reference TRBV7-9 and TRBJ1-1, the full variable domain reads DTGVSQNPRHKITKRGQNVTFRCDPISEHNRLYWYRQTLGQGPEFLTYFQNEAQLEKSRLLSDRFSAERPKGSFSTLEIQRTEQGDSAMYLCASSPWTANTEAFFGQGTRLTVV.

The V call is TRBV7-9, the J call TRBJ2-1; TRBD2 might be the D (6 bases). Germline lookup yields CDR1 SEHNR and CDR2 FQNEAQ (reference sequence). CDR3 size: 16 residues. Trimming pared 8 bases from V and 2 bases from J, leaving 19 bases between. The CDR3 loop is CASDGASEGPYNEQFF. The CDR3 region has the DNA TGTGCCAGCGATGGGGCCTCGGAGGGGCCCTACAATGAGCAGTTCTTC.

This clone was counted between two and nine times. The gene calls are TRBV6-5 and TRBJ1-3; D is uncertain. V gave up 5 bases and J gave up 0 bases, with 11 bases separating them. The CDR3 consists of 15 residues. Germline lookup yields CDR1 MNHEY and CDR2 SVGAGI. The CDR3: CASSNFRSSGNTIYF. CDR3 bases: TGTGCCAGCAGTAATTTCAGGTCCTCTGGAAACACCATATATTTT.

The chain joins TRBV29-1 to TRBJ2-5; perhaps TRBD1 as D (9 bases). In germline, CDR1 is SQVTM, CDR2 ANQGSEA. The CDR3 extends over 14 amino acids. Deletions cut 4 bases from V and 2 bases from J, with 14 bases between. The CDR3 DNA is TGCAGCGTTGCGGGGGGGACAGGGCAAGAGACCCAGTACTTC. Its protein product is CSVAGGTGQETQYF.